This entry is about one T cell receptor beta chain. Antigen specificity is unknown. The data originate from a study of blood T cells in healthy people across ages. A second PCR, run for roughly 7 to 12 cycles, used a sample-barcoded 5' primer plus a J-beta primer mix. One entry per CDR3 protein, called by TCRdb with MiXCR from the 5' RACE reads. Of around 700,000 distinct CDR3 sequences listed, approximately 25% are singletons. The junction had 4 bases not matched to a gene; V was cut back by 0 bases and J by 2 bases. CDR3 length: 16 residues. CDR1 SGDLS and CDR2 YYNGEE come from the germline V gene. Study-level findings and limits: PBMC samples, being unsorted, prevented any conclusive comparison of naive and antigen-experienced cells.

The data were also submitted as part of a second study, on T cells of mothers and their children. In that study: The people who donated were three healthy Caucasian mothers and their six children.

This sequence joins TRBV9 and TRBJ2-3; 9 bases map to TRBD2. The sequence was obtained from a boy aged 5-17 years in good health. Sequenced input: blood. The CDR3 DNA reads TGTGCCAGCAGCGTAGAGGGCGGGGGGGACACAGATACGCAGTATTTT. Encoded protein: CASSVEGGGDTDTQYF.